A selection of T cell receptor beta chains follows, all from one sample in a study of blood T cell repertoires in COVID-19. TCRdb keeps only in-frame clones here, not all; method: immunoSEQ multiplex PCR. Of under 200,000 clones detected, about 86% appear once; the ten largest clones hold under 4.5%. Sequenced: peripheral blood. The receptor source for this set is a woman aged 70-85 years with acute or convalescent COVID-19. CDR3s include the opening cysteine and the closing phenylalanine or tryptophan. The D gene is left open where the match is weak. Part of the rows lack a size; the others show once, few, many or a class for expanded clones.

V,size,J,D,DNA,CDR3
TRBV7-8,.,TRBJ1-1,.,TGTGCCAGCAGCTTAGCGCGGGGGGACACTGAATCTTTCTTT,CASSLARGDTESFF
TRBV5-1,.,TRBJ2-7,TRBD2,TGCGCCAGCAGCTTCGGACCCGGGACTAGCGGCCACTACGAGCAGTACTTC,CASSFGPGTSGHYEQYF
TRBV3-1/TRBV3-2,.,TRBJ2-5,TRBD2,TGTGCCAGCAGCCAAGTAACAGCGGGAGGGTATGAGACCCAGTACTTC,CASSQVTAGGYETQYF
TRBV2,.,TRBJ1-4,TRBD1,TGTGCCAGCAGTAGGACAGGAGTTGCAACTAATGAAAAACTGTTTTTT,CASSRTGVATNEKLFF
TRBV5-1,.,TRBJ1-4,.,TGCGCCAGCAGCTCCTCATCACAGGGCAGGACTGAAAAACTGTTTTTT,CASSSSSQGRTEKLFF
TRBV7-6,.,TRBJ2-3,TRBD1,TGTGCCAGCAGCCTACCGGCTACTCGGACAGGCACTTACACAGATACGCAGTATTTT,CASSLPATRTGTYTDTQYF
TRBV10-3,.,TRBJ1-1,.,TGTGCCATCAGTGCGGGCAGGGGACTGAACACTGAAGCTTTCTTT,CAISAGRGLNTEAFF
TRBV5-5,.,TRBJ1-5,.,TGTGCCAGCAGCTTATCGGGGGATAGCAATCAGCCCCAGCATTTT,CASSLSGDSNQPQHF
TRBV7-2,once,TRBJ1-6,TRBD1,TGTGCCAGCAGCTTTTCGGGACAGGGTAATTCACCCCTCCACTTT,CASSFSGQGNSPLHF
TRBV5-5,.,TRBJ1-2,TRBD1,TGTGCCAGCAGCGTGAGGGACAGGGGATTTGACGGCTACACCTTC,CASSVRDRGFDGYTF
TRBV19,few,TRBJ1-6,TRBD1,TGTGCCAGTAGCGCGGAGAGACAGGGAAATTCACCCCTCCACTTT,CASSAERQGNSPLHF
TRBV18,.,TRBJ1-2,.,TGTGCCAGCCAGTCGGACACAAATAGGGGCTACACCTTC,CASQSDTNRGYTF
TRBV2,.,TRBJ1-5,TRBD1,TGTGCCAGCAGTCAGGGGGCAGGTCAGCCCCAGCATTTT,CASSQGAGQPQHF
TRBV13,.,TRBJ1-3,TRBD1,TGTGCCAGCAGCTACAGGGGATCTGGAAACACCATATATTTT,CASSYRGSGNTIYF
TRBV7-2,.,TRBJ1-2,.,TGTGCCAGCAGCCCAGACAGATGGAGGGTTGGCGGCTACACCTTC,CASSPDRWRVGGYTF
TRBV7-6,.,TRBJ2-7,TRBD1,TGTGCCAGCAGCTTAGAGCCTAACAGGGGCACTATCTACGAGCAGTACTTC,CASSLEPNRGTIYEQYF
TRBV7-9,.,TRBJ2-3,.,TGTGCCAGCAGCATTACAGGGTCAGATACGCAGTATTTT,CASSITGSDTQYF
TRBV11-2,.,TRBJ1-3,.,TGTGCCAGCAGCCCTGGACAGTCTGGAAACACCATATATTTT,CASSPGQSGNTIYF
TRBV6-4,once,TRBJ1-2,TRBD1,TGTGCCAGCAGTGCCACCCGACAGGGTGAAGGCTACACCTTC,CASSATRQGEGYTF
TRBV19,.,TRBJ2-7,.,TGTGCCAGTAGTATGGGTGGGGCGCGGGAGCAGTACTTC,CASSMGGAREQYF
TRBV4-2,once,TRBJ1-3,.,TGTGCCAGCAGCCCCGAGACTGTCATAGGAAACACCATATATTTT,CASSPETVIGNTIYF
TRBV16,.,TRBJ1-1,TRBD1,TGTGCCAGCAGTCCTCCGGGACAGGGTAGGAACACTGAAGCTTTCTTT,CASSPPGQGRNTEAFF
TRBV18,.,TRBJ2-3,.,TGTGCCAGCTCGTACCTAGGGGGAGATACGCAGTATTTT,CASSYLGGDTQYF
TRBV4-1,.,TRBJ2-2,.,TGCGCCAGCAGCCAAGCCGGACAGCGAGGAGGGGAGCTGTTTTTT,CASSQAGQRGGELFF
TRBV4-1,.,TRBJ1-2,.,TGCGCCAGCAGCCCTGGCAGGGCTGGCTACACCTTC,CASSPGRAGYTF
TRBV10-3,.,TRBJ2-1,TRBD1,TGTGCCATCAGTGAACTCACAGGGGTAACAGTGCAGTTCTTC,CAISELTGVTVQFF
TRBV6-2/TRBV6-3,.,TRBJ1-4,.,TGTGCCAGCAGTTACGGCAGGGGCGGTCGGGAAAAACTGTTTTTT,CASSYGRGGREKLFF
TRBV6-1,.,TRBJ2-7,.,TGTGCCAGCAGTGAACGACGGGGTGGCTACGAGCAGTACTTC,CASSERRGGYEQYF
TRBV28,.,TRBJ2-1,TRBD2,TGTGCCAGCAGCCCTCCGGGACTAGGTCCCCATGAGCAGTTCTTC,CASSPPGLGPHEQFF
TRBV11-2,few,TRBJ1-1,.,TGTGCCAGCAGCTTACTCAGGAACACTGAAGCTTTCTTT,CASSLLRNTEAFF
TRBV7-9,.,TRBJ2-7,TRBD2,TGTGCCAGCAGCCTAGGGACTAGCAACGAGCAGTACTTC,CASSLGTSNEQYF
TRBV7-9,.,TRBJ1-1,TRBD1,TGTGCCAGCAGCTCCGGGACAGGGACGAGCGCTGAAGCTTTCTTT,CASSSGTGTSAEAFF
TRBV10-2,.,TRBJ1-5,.,TGCGCCAGCAGTCCTACGGGGATAAGCAATCAGCCCCAGCATTTT,CASSPTGISNQPQHF
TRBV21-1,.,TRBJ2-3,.,TGTGCCAGCAGCAAATTTCCACCGGGGGGGAGACATAGTATACGTACAGGGTACACAGATACGCAGTATTTT,CASSKFPPGGRHSIRTGYTDTQYF
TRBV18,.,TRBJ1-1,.,TGTGCCAGCTCACCTTCTAATGCGGGGGTTGGTGAAGCTTTCTTT,CASSPSNAGVGEAFF
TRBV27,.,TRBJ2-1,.,TGTGCCAGCAGTTTGTCCTCCCTACCGTCTTCGGATGAGCAGTTCTTC,CASSLSSLPSSDEQFF
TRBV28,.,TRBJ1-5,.,TGTGCCAGTAAGCCCGGGATTCAGCCCCAGCATTTT,CASKPGIQPQHF
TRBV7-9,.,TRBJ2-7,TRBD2,TGTGCCAGCAGCTACGGACTAGCGGGCACCTCCTACGAGCAGTACTTC,CASSYGLAGTSYEQYF
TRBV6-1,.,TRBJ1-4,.,TGTGCCAGCAGTACCCAGGGGTCGGTGAAGGAAAAACTGTTTTTT,CASSTQGSVKEKLFF
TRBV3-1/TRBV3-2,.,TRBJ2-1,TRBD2,TGTGCCAGCAGCCAGGGACTAGCGGGAGTTGAGCAGTTCTTC,CASSQGLAGVEQFF
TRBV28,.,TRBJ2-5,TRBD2,TGTGCCAGCTCCCCCTCTGCTGGGACTAGCGGGAGGGAGGTAAGCGCAGAGACCCAGTACTTC,CASSPSAGTSGREVSAETQYF
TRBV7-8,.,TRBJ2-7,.,TGTGCCAGCAGCTCTACCGCCGGCGAGCAGTACTTC,CASSSTAGEQYF
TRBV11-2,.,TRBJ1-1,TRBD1,TGTGCCAGCAGTTTTGGACAGGTTACTGAAGCTTTCTTT,CASSFGQVTEAFF
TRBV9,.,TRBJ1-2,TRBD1,TGTGCCAGCAGCGTAGTGGACAGGGCCCTCGATGGCTACACCTTC,CASSVVDRALDGYTF